The 8 T cell receptor beta chains in this list originate from one sample, sequenced in a study of T cell responses to AZD1222 COVID-19 vaccine. Some clones are missing from TCRdb's copy, which holds only in-frame ones; the method was immunoSEQ multiplex PCR. Of around 15,000 clones in the sample, about four fifths were seen once. Sequencing used peripheral blood, obtained 28 days after the second AZD1222 dose. Source of these receptors: an adult who received the AZD1222 COVID-19 vaccine.

This clone was recorded only once. The chain recombines TRBV27 with TRBJ2-7, with 7 nucleotides matching TRBD1. CDR1 is MNHEY, CDR2 SMNVEV, per germline (reference sequence). The CDR3 sequence is 13 residues long. Unmatched junction bases numbered 4, after V lost 6 bases and J lost 2 bases. The CDR3 loop reads CASRGQNTYEQYF. The DNA for the CDR3 is TGTGCCAGCAGGGGACAGAATACCTACGAGCAGTACTTC.

This chain joins TRBV11-2 and TRBJ2-7; D might be TRBD2 (5 bases). This CDR3 comprises 13 residues. V lost 3 bases and J 5 bases, leaving 11 bases between the germline ends. The V gene's germline CDR1 is SGHAT and CDR2 FQNNGV. In DNA, the CDR3 is TGTGCCAGCAGCTTTATGGGAGTGGACGAGCAGTACTTC. Amino acids: CASSFMGVDEQYF.

The chain combines TRBV2 with TRBJ1-1; D remains unclear. The V end lost 8 bases, the J end lost 5 bases, and 12 bases lay between the germline ends. The CDR3 extends over 12 amino acids. Germline lookup yields CDR1 SNHLY and CDR2 FYNNEI. CDR3 residues: CASDPGRTEAFF. In nucleotides, the CDR3 is TGTGCCAGCGACCCGGGCCGGACTGAAGCTTTCTTT.

The chain couples TRBV2 to TRBJ2-7; D call uncertain. Germline V gene lookup returns CDR1 SNHLY and CDR2 FYNNEI. V lost 2 bases and J 2 bases, leaving 13 bases between the germline ends. The CDR3 contains 15 residues. The CDR3 DNA reads TGTGCCAGCAGTGAATTTTCTTCCCCTCCCTACGAGCAGTACTTC. Translated, it gives CASSEFSSPPYEQYF.

The chain recombines TRBV6-5 with TRBJ2-1; possible D gene TRBD2, 6 bases. This CDR3 has 14 residues. Between the trimmed V and J ends, which lost 6 bases and 6 bases, there was a span of 15 bases. Germline CDR1 reads MNHEY; CDR2 reads SVGAGI. Here the CDR3 reads CASRSGTGVNEQFF. In DNA, the CDR3 is TGTGCCAGCAGATCCGGGACTGGGGTCAATGAGCAGTTCTTC.

The genes are TRBV7-6 and TRBJ2-1, with 7 bases matching TRBD2. The CDR3 totals 15 residues. Unmatched junction bases numbered 7, after V lost 3 bases and J lost 5 bases. The V gene's germline CDR1 is SGHVS and CDR2 FNYEAQ. CDR3 amino acids: CASSLGGSRDNEQFF. CDR3 in DNA: TGTGCCAGCAGCTTGGGCGGGAGCCGTGACAATGAGCAGTTCTTC.

The V call is TRBV2, the J call TRBJ2-5; D remains unclear. V dropped 4 bases and J dropped 5 bases, with 14 bases sitting between them. Germline V gene data show CDR1 as SNHLY and CDR2 as FYNNEI. The CDR3 contains 14 residues. The CDR3 bases are TGTGCCAGCAGTGTATCTCTAAATGGGGAGACCCAGTACTTC. Its protein is CASSVSLNGETQYF.

This clone has just a few counts. The chain carries TRBV11-1 and TRBJ2-1, with D possibly TRBD2 on 6 matching bases. Germline V gives CDR1 SGHAT, CDR2 FQDESV (reference sequence). The CDR3 loop spans 14 amino acids. V was cut by 6 bases and J by 4 bases, with 13 bases left in between. The CDR3 DNA is TGTGCCAGCAGATTAAAGGACTATTACAATGAGCAGTTCTTC. The encoded protein is CASRLKDYYNEQFF.